This T cell receptor (beta chain) was observed in a study of blood T cell repertoires in COVID-19. Study information: PBMCs, B-cell-depleted T cells, or T cells provided the cDNA or gDNA that made up the material.

Trimming took 2 bases from V and 6 from J, leaving 7 bases between them. The length of the CDR3 is 12 residues. CDR1 is SGHRS, CDR2 YFSETQ, per germline. Some clones are missing from TCRdb's copy, which holds only in-frame ones; the method was immunoSEQ multiplex PCR. Found here are fewer than 350,000 clones, around 86% of them singletons; the top ten hold 1.7%. The cohort comprised adults aged roughly 18 to 95 years residing in about two dozen US areas. Participant-reported clinical history was the basis for cohort assignment. Donors in Cohort 3 who had recovered were those with two negative PCRs, healthcare professional clearance, or resolution of their symptoms.

Source material: PBMCs or T cells enriched from blood (not recorded which). This receptor was obtained from a woman aged 35 to 49 who had recovered from COVID-19. The chain employs TRBV5-1 and TRBJ2-3, with D unresolved. The CDR3 loop is CASSFSVDTQYF. The DNA of the CDR3 is TGCGCCAGCAGCTTTTCCGTGGATACGCAGTATTTT.